Each of the 10 T cell receptor beta chains below was sequenced from the same sample in a study of CD8+CD57+ T cells in acquired aplastic anemia. Genomic DNA was employed as the template in profiling TCR beta VDJ and CDR3. TCRdb ran MiXCR on the reads and lists one entry per CDR3 protein. The table has roughly 170,000 distinct CDR3 sequences, 60% to 70% seen once. The specimen was sorted CD4+, CD8+, or CD8+CD57+ T cells (not recorded which) from PBMCs. These receptors were taken from a human donor in good health.

The J gene is TRBJ2-3, the V gene TRBV7-2; 10 nucleotides align to TRBD2. The CDR3 has 15 amino acids. J was trimmed by 5 bases and V by 7 bases; bases with no gene match: 9. Germline CDR1 reads SGHTA; CDR2 reads FQGNSA. As DNA, the CDR3 is TGTGCCAGCATCGCGGGACTAGCGACAGTAGATACGCAGTATTTT. Protein sequence: CASIAGLATVDTQYF.

The chain employs TRBV7-9 and TRBJ1-3; D gene ambiguous. The CDR3 has 13 residues. V lost 3 bases and J lost 2, with 5 bases in between. Germline-derived CDR1 and CDR2 are SEHNR and FQNEAQ (reference sequence). The CDR3 protein is CASSFRTGNTIYF. The CDR3 DNA reads TGTGCCAGCAGCTTCAGGACTGGAAACACCATATATTTT. The full variable domain, its missing parts supplied by reference TRBV7-9 and TRBJ1-3, is DTGVSQNPRHKITKRGQNVTFRCDPISEHNRLYWYRQTLGQGPEFLTYFQNEAQLEKSRLLSDRFSAERPKGSFSTLEIQRTEQGDSAMYLCASSFRTGNTIYFGEGSWLTVV.

This clonotype was recorded many times. The CDR3 spells CASSYTVTGINEQFF. The CDR3 bases are TGTGCCAGCAGCTATACGGTTACAGGGATCAATGAGCAGTTCTTC. The chain is built from TRBV7-2 and TRBJ2-1, with D possibly matching TRBD1 (6 bases). The CDR3 runs to 15 residues. V was trimmed by 4 bases and J by 6 bases, leaving 16 bases between them. Germline V lookup: CDR1 SGHTA, CDR2 FQGNSA.

The chain employs TRBV7-9 and TRBJ1-6; TRBD1 is a possible D gene (6 bases). The CDR3 runs 16 residues. Germline V lookup: CDR1 SEHNR, CDR2 FQNEAQ (reference sequence). Trimming stripped 0 bases from V and 10 bases from J, with 16 bases between. CDR3 DNA: TGTGCCAGCAGCTTAGCGGGCAGGGGAAGGGGATCACCCCTCCACTTT. This translates into CASSLAGRGRGSPLHF.

Comments on this clonotype: At one boundary the junction diverges from the germline segment, which might be a read error. The V call is TRBV7-9, the J call TRBJ2-2; TRBD1 aligns across 8 bases. The CDR3 is 17 amino acids. From germline, CDR1 is SEHNR and CDR2 FQNEAQ (reference sequence). CDR3 amino acids: CASSLGRQGLGTGELFF. The CDR3 DNA sequence: TGTGCCAGCAGCTTAGGCCGACAGGGGTTAGGCACCGGGGAGCTGTTCTTT. Drawing the rest from reference TRBV7-9 and TRBJ2-2, the complete variable domain is DTGVSQNPRHKITKRGQNVTFRCDPISEHNRLYWYRQTLGQGPEFLTYFQNEAQLEKSRLLSDRFSAERPKGSFSTLEIQRTEQGDSAMYLCASSLGRQGLGTGELFFGEGSRLTVL.

This clonotype was detected ten times or more. The chain has TRBV11-2 and TRBJ2-5, with D perhaps being TRBD1 or TRBD2 (6 bases each). Trimming took off 5 bases at V and 5 bases at J, with 21 bases between the two ends. The CDR3 consists of 16 residues. Germline CDR1 is SGHAT and CDR2 is FQNNGV. For the CDR3, the DNA is TGTGCCAGCAGCCTCTTGACCCCGGGGGCGAGGGAGACCCAGTACTTC. It translates to CASSLLTPGARETQYF.

This clonotype was observed at least ten times. The CDR3 reads CASSVGILAGPYEQYF. Here the CDR3 DNA reads TGTGCCAGCAGCGTAGGCATACTAGCGGGACCCTACGAGCAGTACTTC. The chain uses TRBV9 and TRBJ2-7; 10 positions agree with TRBD2. The ends lost 0 bases at V and 2 bases at J; junction bases unmatched: 5. CDR1 is SGDLS, CDR2 YYNGEE, per germline. This CDR3 comprises 16 residues.

The chain uses TRBV10-3 and TRBJ2-1; 11 nucleotides line up with TRBD2. CDR3 length: 15 residues. Germline V gives CDR1 ENHRY, CDR2 SYGVKD. The junction had 3 bases not matched to a gene; V was cut back by 6 bases and J by 2 bases. In nucleotides, the CDR3 is TGTGCCATCAGGGGGACTAGCGGAACCTACAATGAGCAGTTCTTC. Translating it yields CAIRGTSGTYNEQFF.

This clonotype was seen only a few times. The rearrangement uses TRBV20-1 and TRBJ2-1, with 13 nucleotides matching TRBD2. The germline CDR1 and CDR2 sequences are DFQATT and SNEGSKA (reference sequence). V shed 5 bases, J shed 5 bases, and the junction held 6 bases outside the gene matches. CDR3 length: 15 residues. CDR3 residues: CSAEGLAGFDNEQFF. The CDR3 region has the DNA TGCAGTGCTGAGGGACTAGCGGGATTCGACAATGAGCAGTTCTTC.

The chain links TRBV20-1 to TRBJ2-5, with TRBD1 matching 8 bases. The length of the CDR3 is 13 residues. Looked up from germline, CDR1 is DFQATT and CDR2 is SNEGSKA (reference sequence). The V and J ends lost 6 bases and 2 bases, in that order; junction bases with no gene match: 5. The CDR3 region has the DNA TGCAGTGCGCGGGACAGGCAACAAGAGACCCAGTACTTC. Translation gives CSARDRQQETQYF.